The source of this TCR beta chain is a study of cytomegalovirus exposure and HLA in healthy donors. Study-wide context: The 95 to 150 validation repertoires and the approximately 690 first-cohort repertoires shared a platform, a later analysis reported. Study-level points and caveats: There were approximately 150 TCR beta chains listed as cytomegalovirus-associated.

This clone was seen just once. The antigen is not known. CDR1 and CDR2 from the germline V gene are MNHEY and SMNVEV (reference sequence). The CDR3 covers 13 residues. The V gene end was trimmed by 5 bases and the J gene end by 3 bases; junction bases not matched to a gene: 3. Assay: immunoSEQ multiplex PCR; the TCRdb copy retains only in-frame clones and omits some. The data show about 150,000 clones, about 95% seen once. The sequence was collected from a man aged 18 to 35 in good health and CMV-seropositive. The J gene is TRBJ1-2, the V gene TRBV27; the match to TRBD1 covers 7 bases. The sequenced sample was PBMCs. DNA for the CDR3: TGTGCCAGCAGTCCTCAGGGGGACTATGGCTACACCTTC. The encoded protein is CASSPQGDYGYTF.